This T cell receptor beta chain came from a study of blood T cell repertoires in COVID-19. Clones were read by immunoSEQ multiplex PCR, and TCRdb kept only the in-frame ones, dropping some. Among a few hundred thousand clones, 65% to 85% were seen once, and the ten largest hold about 7.7%. The study drew participants aged roughly 18 to 95 years from 20 to 30 US areas. In this sample, this clone turned up a few times. The source of this sequence is a woman aged 40-49 years with acute COVID-19. The specimen sequenced was PBMCs or T cells enriched from blood (not recorded which).

Here the CDR3 DNA reads TGCGCCAGCAGCTTGGGGCAGGTTAATTCACCCCTCCACTTT. It yields the protein CASSLGQVNSPLHF. The V and J genes are TRBV5-1 and TRBJ1-6; D uncertain. Trimming took 0 bases from V and 6 from J, leaving 7 bases between them. The germline gives CDR1 SGHRS, CDR2 YFSETQ. CDR3 size: 14 residues.